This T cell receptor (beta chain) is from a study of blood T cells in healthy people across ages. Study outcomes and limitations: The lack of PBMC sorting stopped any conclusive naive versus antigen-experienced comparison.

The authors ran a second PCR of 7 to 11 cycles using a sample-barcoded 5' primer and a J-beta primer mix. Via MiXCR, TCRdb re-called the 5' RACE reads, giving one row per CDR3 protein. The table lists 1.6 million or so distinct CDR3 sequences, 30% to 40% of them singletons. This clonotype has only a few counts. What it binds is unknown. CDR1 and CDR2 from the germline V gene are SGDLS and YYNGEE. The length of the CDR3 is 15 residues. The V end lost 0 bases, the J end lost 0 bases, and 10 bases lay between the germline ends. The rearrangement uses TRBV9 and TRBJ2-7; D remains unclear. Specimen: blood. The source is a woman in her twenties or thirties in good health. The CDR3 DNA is TGTGCCAGCAGCGTAGGGGTAGGACCCTCCTACGAGCAGTACTTC. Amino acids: CASSVGVGPSYEQYF.